This record concerns one T cell receptor (beta chain) sequence. Its specificity is unknown. The sample originates from a study of response to subunit inactivated influenza vaccine. Study outcomes and limitations: Researchers suggested that each seasonal influenza vaccination recruits few new T cells.

CDR1 is SEHNR and CDR2 is FQNEAQ in the germline V gene (reference sequence). V lost 5 bases to trimming and J lost 4 bases; unmatched junction nucleotides: 4. This CDR3 spans 16 amino acids. TCRdb re-called the RT-PCR reads through MiXCR, storing one row per CDR3 protein. The sample consists of around 190,000 distinct CDR3 sequences, approximately 15% of them appearing once. Sequencing used CD8+ T cells sorted from PBMCs, obtained more than 4 days after vaccination. The V gene is TRBV7-9, the J gene TRBJ2-2; 13 bases map to TRBD2. This receptor was obtained from a man aged 45-60 years who received an inactivated influenza vaccine. CDR3 sequence (DNA): TGTGCCAGCAGCCCGACTAGCGGGGGGAGCACCGGGGAGCTGTTTTTT. This gives the protein CASSPTSGGSTGELFF. Full variable domain (outside the CDR3, taken from reference TRBV7-9 and TRBJ2-2): DTGVSQNPRHKITKRGQNVTFRCDPISEHNRLYWYRQTLGQGPEFLTYFQNEAQLEKSRLLSDRFSAERPKGSFSTLEIQRTEQGDSAMYLCASSPTSGGSTGELFFGEGSRLTVL.